The next 30 T cell receptor beta chains were all read from a single sample in a study of blood T cell repertoires in COVID-19. TCRdb's table, derived via immunoSEQ multiplex PCR, lists solely in-frame clones and lacks some. The sample includes 350,000 or so clones, roughly 90% of them seen just once. The sequenced sample consisted of peripheral blood. These receptors all come from a man aged 18 to 30 with active or convalescent COVID-19.

In DNA form, the CDR3 reads TGTGCCAGCAGTTTAGGCAGGGGCTATAATTCACCCCTCCACTTT. This gives the protein CASSLGRGYNSPLHF. The chain uses TRBV28 and TRBJ1-6, with D perhaps matching TRBD1 (6 bases). The CDR3 consists of 15 residues. The V gene lost 2 bases and the J gene lost 3 bases, with 8 bases spanning the gap. Germline lookup yields CDR1 MDHEN and CDR2 SYDVKM.

The chain employs TRBV4-2 and TRBJ1-6; TRBD1 might be the D (6 bases). V lost 3 bases, J lost 10 bases, and 22 bases lay in between. Germline loops: CDR1 LGHNA, CDR2 YNFKEQ. The CDR3 is 17 amino acids. CDR3 protein: CASSHPLLGAGGSPLHF. CDR3 nucleotides: TGTGCCAGCAGCCACCCCCTATTGGGGGCTGGAGGATCACCCCTCCACTTT.

The DNA of the CDR3 is TGTGCCAGCAGCCTCGACAGCCGCCGCAATCAGCCCCAGCATTTT. Translation: CASSLDSRRNQPQHF. The chain joins TRBV27 to TRBJ1-5, with D tentatively TRBD1 (5 bases). CDR3 length equals 15 residues. CDR1 is MNHEY, CDR2 SMNVEV, per germline (reference sequence). V lost 6 bases and J 2 bases, leaving 14 bases between the germline ends.

The chain joins TRBV30 to TRBJ2-2; 11 positions match TRBD2. V was clipped by 5 bases and J by 4 bases; unmatched bases: 3. Per germline, CDR1 GTSNPN and CDR2 SVGIG (reference sequence). The CDR3 loop spans 14 amino acids. The CDR3, as DNA: TGTGCCTGGGGGACTAGCGGATTCACCGGGGAGCTGTTTTTT. It specifies CAWGTSGFTGELFF.

The gene calls are TRBV19 and TRBJ2-3; 7 bases match TRBD2. The germline gives CDR1 LNHDA, CDR2 SQIVND (reference sequence). The trim removed 6 bases at V and 0 bases at J, leaving 6 bases unmatched. The length of the CDR3 is 15 residues. The chain's CDR3 is CASRWEGKSTDTQYF. Written as DNA, the CDR3 is TGTGCCAGTAGATGGGAGGGGAAAAGCACAGATACGCAGTATTTT.

The rearrangement links TRBV7-8 to TRBJ2-5; no reliable D call. V was cut by 5 bases and J by 7 bases, with 8 bases left in between. CDR3 length equals 11 residues. Per germline, CDR1 SGHVS and CDR2 FQNEAQ. Here the CDR3 DNA reads TGTGCCAGCAGCCACTCCGGGACCCAGTACTTC. It specifies CASSHSGTQYF.

The CDR3 nucleotides read TGTGCCAGCAGTTCACAGGGGGCGAACTATGGCTACACCTTC. Translation gives CASSSQGANYGYTF. The chain employs TRBV28 and TRBJ1-2, with 9 nucleotides matching TRBD1. Losses at the gene ends were 4 bases for V and 2 bases for J; bases not matched to a gene: 2. The CDR3 spans 14 residues. Germline V gene data show CDR1 as MDHEN and CDR2 as SYDVKM.

This sequence joins TRBV6-2 or TRBV6-3 and TRBJ1-1; 7 bases map to TRBD1. This CDR3 has 16 amino acids. The V gene's germline CDR1 is MNHEY and CDR2 SVGEGT. Trimming cost V 0 bases and J 2 bases; bases outside gene matches: 6. The CDR3 DNA reads as TGTGCCAGCAGTTACTCGGGCAGGGGGACAAACACTGAAGCTTTCTTT. Translating it yields CASSYSGRGTNTEAFF.

This chain joins TRBV4-2 and TRBJ1-1, with no clear D. Germline assignment: CDR1 LGHNA and CDR2 YNFKEQ. The CDR3 consists of 15 residues. V lost 0 bases and J 6 bases, leaving 14 bases between the germline ends. Here the CDR3 reads CASSQELRVVAEAFF. The CDR3 DNA reads TGTGCCAGCAGCCAAGAGTTGCGGGTGGTGGCTGAAGCTTTCTTT.

CDR3 in DNA: TGTGCCTGGGGACAGGGTCATTCCTACGAGCAGTACTTC. Translated, it gives CAWGQGHSYEQYF. The chain combines TRBV30 with TRBJ2-7; 8 bases are a match to TRBD1. V trimming: 5 bases; J trimming: 1 base; junction bases outside the gene matches: 4. The V gene's germline CDR1 is GTSNPN and CDR2 SVGIG (reference sequence). There are 13 residues in the CDR3.

The chain has TRBV7-3 and TRBJ2-1; 7 positions agree with TRBD2. Per germline, CDR1 SGHTA and CDR2 FQGTGA. The CDR3 covers 14 residues. J was trimmed by 8 bases and V by 1 base; bases with no gene match: 5. The CDR3 spells CASSLKTSTDEQFF. CDR3 in DNA: TGTGCCAGCAGCTTAAAGACTAGCACCGATGAGCAGTTCTTC.

This clone occurred a few times. This chain links TRBV3-1 (or the pseudogene TRBV3-2) with TRBJ2-5; D might be TRBD1 (6 bases). CDR3 size: 13 residues. V lost 4 bases and J lost 1, with 7 bases in between. Germline V CDR1 and CDR2: LGHDT, YNNKEL (reference sequence). CDR3 sequence: CASSRQVQETQYF. CDR3 bases: TGTGCCAGCAGCCGACAGGTCCAAGAGACCCAGTACTTC.

The chain uses TRBV6-4 and TRBJ2-2, with TRBD1 identical over 9 bases. Germline CDR1 and CDR2: MRHNA and SNTAGT. Germline trimming cut 2 bases from V and 9 bases from J; bases unmatched to any gene: 13. The CDR3 consists of 17 residues. Here the CDR3 reads CASSDGPGTGTSRELFF. Here the CDR3 DNA reads TGTGCCAGCAGTGACGGTCCCGGGACAGGGACCAGCCGGGAGCTGTTTTTT.

The chain couples TRBV12-3 or TRBV12-4 to TRBJ2-7; weak D call: TRBD2 (6 bases). The CDR3 has 13 residues. The V gene lost 7 bases and the J gene lost 5 bases, with 15 bases spanning the gap. This CDR3 reads CASTTGEFNEQYF. The DNA of the CDR3 is TGTGCCAGCACCACGGGAGAATTCAACGAGCAGTACTTC.

CDR3: CASSLPGQRTYEQYF. CDR3 coding DNA: TGTGCCAGCAGCTTGCCGGGACAGAGAACCTACGAGCAGTACTTC. V is TRBV5-6 and J is TRBJ2-7, with 7 bases identical to TRBD1. CDR1 is SGHDT and CDR2 is YYEEEE in the germline V gene. J lost 2 bases, V lost 1 base, and 6 bases had no gene match. The CDR3 has 15 residues.

The rearrangement uses TRBV7-2 and TRBJ2-5; no firm D call. The V end lost 2 bases, the J end lost 4 bases, and 14 bases lay between the germline ends. CDR1 is SGHTA, CDR2 FQGNSA, per germline. There are 15 residues in the CDR3. In DNA, the CDR3 is TGTGCCAGCAGCTTATCGACAACCCCCGTAGAGACCCAGTACTTC. Translation gives CASSLSTTPVETQYF.

The rearrangement uses TRBV15 and TRBJ2-2; D is unclear. Per the germline V gene, CDR1 is LNHNV and CDR2 is YYDKDF (reference sequence). There are 14 residues in the CDR3. The V end was cut by 0 bases, the J end by 4 bases, with 6 bases between. The CDR3 DNA reads TGTGCCACCAGCAGAGAAATTCTCACCGGGGAGCTGTTTTTT. As protein: CATSREILTGELFF.

The chain joins TRBV28 to TRBJ2-7; no definite D call. This CDR3 has 13 residues. The germline V gene encodes CDR1 MDHEN and CDR2 SYDVKM. Trimming took 6 bases from V and 1 from J, leaving 10 bases between them. This chain's CDR3 is CASSRGTSYEQYF. The CDR3 DNA reads TGTGCCAGCAGCCGTGGCACGTCCTACGAGCAGTACTTC.

The chain uses TRBV7-3 and TRBJ1-1; TRBD1 aligns across 7 bases. CDR1 and CDR2 from the germline V gene are SGHTA and FQGTGA. The V gene end was trimmed by 3 bases and the J gene end by 2 bases; junction bases not matched to a gene: 6. This CDR3 is 15 amino acids long. The CDR3 loop is CASSLSDRANTEAFF. CDR3 DNA: TGTGCCAGCAGCTTGAGCGACAGGGCAAACACTGAAGCTTTCTTT.

The genes are TRBV24-1 and TRBJ2-3; 7 nucleotides line up with TRBD2. With 8 bases clipped from V and 0 bases from J, the junction kept 7 bases outside the gene matches. CDR1 is KGHDR and CDR2 is SFDVKD in the germline V gene. The CDR3 is 15 residues long. CDR3 nucleotide sequence: TGTGCCACCACCGGCGGGGGACTTAGCACAGATACGCAGTATTTT. It is translated as CATTGGGLSTDTQYF.

V usage is TRBV11-3 and J usage is TRBJ2-1, with D maybe TRBD2 (5 bases). Germline V gives CDR1 SGHNT, CDR2 YENEEA. The CDR3 spans 15 residues. The V end was cut by 5 bases, the J end by 5 bases, with 16 bases between. For the CDR3, the DNA is TGTGCCAGCAGCCTGGGCGGGTGGCGGGACAATGAGCAGTTCTTC. This codes for CASSLGGWRDNEQFF.

The CDR3 nucleotides read TGTGCCAGCAGCTTGGGGCCAGGGGCGGCCGATGAGCAGTTCTTC. This sequence encodes CASSLGPGAADEQFF. The chain is built from TRBV7-6 and TRBJ2-1, with a possible D match to TRBD1 (6 bases). V dropped 3 bases and J dropped 8 bases, with 17 bases sitting between them. This CDR3 has 15 residues. Per the germline V gene, CDR1 is SGHVS and CDR2 is FNYEAQ.

The rearrangement links TRBV28 to TRBJ1-2; D is unclear. This CDR3 has 12 residues. The germline CDR1 and CDR2 sequences are MDHEN and SYDVKM. Trimming removed 7 bases from V and 1 base from J, with 7 bases in between. The CDR3 bases are TGTGCCAGCAACGGAGATAACTATGGCTACACCTTC. Translation: CASNGDNYGYTF.

The chain is built from TRBV14 and TRBJ1-1; possible D gene TRBD1, 5 bases. Trimming left V 3 bases short and J 6 bases short, with 17 bases between. CDR3 size: 15 residues. CDR1 SGHDN and CDR2 FVKESK come from the germline V gene. The CDR3 loop is CASSQGRGLGAEAFF. In nucleotides, the CDR3 is TGTGCCAGCAGCCAGGGGAGGGGCCTCGGCGCTGAAGCTTTCTTT.

There are many counts of this clone. The rearrangement uses TRBV6-4 and TRBJ2-5, with 9 bases identical to TRBD1. CDR1 and CDR2 (germline): MRHNA, SNTAGT. The V segment lost 0 bases and the J segment 1 base; nucleotides outside the gene matches: 0. CDR3 length: 15 amino acids. CDR3 nucleotide sequence: TGTGCCAGCAGTGACTCGACAGGGGGCCAAGAGACCCAGTACTTC. Translating it yields CASSDSTGGQETQYF.

For the CDR3, the DNA is TGTGCCAGCAGCTTCGGGACAGGGAACACTGAAGCTTTCTTT. It translates to CASSFGTGNTEAFF. The genes are TRBV5-4 and TRBJ1-1; 8 positions match TRBD1. CDR1 SGHNT and CDR2 YYREEE come from the germline V gene (reference sequence). The ends lost 2 bases at V and 1 base at J; junction bases unmatched: 1. CDR3 size: 14 residues.

This chain uses TRBV27 with TRBJ1-5; 10 bases fit TRBD1. V was clipped by 7 bases and J by 8 bases; unmatched bases: 8. This CDR3 region has 14 residues. The germline CDR1 and CDR2 sequences are MNHEY and SMNVEV (reference sequence). The CDR3 sequence: CASTWDRGTKPQHF. The CDR3 DNA reads TGTGCCAGCACTTGGGACAGGGGAACAAAGCCCCAGCATTTT.

This chain uses TRBV27 with TRBJ1-1; D remains ambiguous. The CDR3 contains 15 residues. Trimming left V 0 bases short and J 3 bases short, with 11 bases between. Per germline, CDR1 MNHEY and CDR2 SMNVEV (reference sequence). The CDR3 spells CASSLSRLRDTEAFF. CDR3 bases: TGTGCCAGCAGTTTATCGCGTCTCCGGGACACTGAAGCTTTCTTT.

This clone was counted only a few times. The chain has TRBV28 and TRBJ2-7, with TRBD2 matching 10 bases. The V gene's germline CDR1 is MDHEN and CDR2 SYDVKM. The ends lost 2 bases at V and 0 bases at J; junction bases unmatched: 1. The CDR3 contains 15 residues. CDR3 sequence: CASSLERGGSYEQYF. CDR3 nucleotide sequence: TGTGCCAGCAGTTTAGAGCGGGGGGGCTCCTACGAGCAGTACTTC.

The V and J genes are TRBV12-3 or TRBV12-4 and TRBJ1-2; D not certain. The V gene lost 2 bases and the J gene lost 2 bases, with 6 bases spanning the gap. The CDR3 contains 13 residues. The CDR3 reads CASSLWQNYGYTF. The CDR3 nucleotides are TGTGCCAGCAGTTTATGGCAGAACTATGGCTACACCTTC.